The rows below give T cell receptor beta chains drawn from one sample of a study of T cells after posttransplantation cyclophosphamide. Produced via immunoSEQ multiplex PCR; TCRdb's table is partial and in-frame only. Found here are tens of thousands of clones, no singletons; the ten largest cover approximately 1.5%. Sequencing was done on a sample of PBMCs. The origin of the receptors is a man aged 50-59 years in good health, CMV-negative, and a related stem cell transplant donor. Each CDR3 is given with its conserved first and last residue. The D gene is left open where the match is weak. Part of the rows lack a size; the others show once, few, many or a class for expanded clones.

V	J	D	size	CDR3	DNA
TRBV9	TRBJ1-1	TRBD1	many	CASSAGAQGANTEAFF	TGTGCCAGCAGCGCCGGAGCGCAGGGGGCGAACACTGAAGCTTTCTTT
TRBV10-3	TRBJ1-2	.	many	CAISAPGEPGNGYTF	TGTGCCATCAGTGCCCCCGGAGAGCCAGGGAATGGCTACACCTTC
TRBV15	TRBJ2-1	TRBD2	many	CATSRGRLAGGVGAYNEQFF	TGTGCCACCAGCAGAGGCCGACTAGCGGGAGGAGTAGGGGCCTACAATGAGCAGTTCTTC
TRBV19	TRBJ2-5	.	many	CASSLAGHVKETQYF	TGTGCCAGTAGTCTGGCGGGCCACGTTAAAGAGACCCAGTACTTC
TRBV6-5	TRBJ1-1	TRBD1	.	CASSGWDRRVTEAFF	TGTGCCAGCAGTGGTTGGGACAGGAGGGTCACTGAAGCTTTCTTT
TRBV6-1	TRBJ2-5	TRBD1	many	CASSELQGRETQYF	TGTGCCAGCAGCGAACTACAGGGGCGCGAGACCCAGTACTTC
TRBV7-3	TRBJ2-3	.	many	CASSLFQSTDTQYF	TGTGCCAGCAGCTTATTTCAGAGCACAGATACGCAGTATTTT
TRBV18	TRBJ1-4	TRBD1	many	CASSPPRGQLNEKLFF	TGTGCCAGCTCACCACCGAGGGGACAGCTTAATGAAAAACTGTTTTTT
TRBV6-6	TRBJ2-1	.	many	CASRLGLWDRNEQFF	TGTGCCAGCCGACTGGGACTCTGGGACCGCAATGAGCAGTTCTTC
TRBV11-2	TRBJ2-1	TRBD2	many	CASSSRLAGNEQFF	TGTGCCAGCAGCTCGCGACTAGCCGGTAATGAGCAGTTCTTC
TRBV6-1	TRBJ2-7	.	many	CASSVPSWYEQYF	TGTGCCAGCAGTGTTCCTAGCTGGTACGAGCAGTACTTC
TRBV6-1	TRBJ2-7	TRBD1	many	CASRQGVRNEQYF	TGTGCCAGCAGACAGGGGGTTCGTAACGAGCAGTACTTC
TRBV6-4	TRBJ2-5	.	few	CASSVRGGETQYF	TGTGCCAGCAGTGTTAGGGGGGGGGAGACCCAGTACTTC
TRBV28	TRBJ2-5	TRBD2	many	CASSRQRERKETQYF	TGTGCCAGCAGCCGCCAGCGGGAGAGGAAAGAGACCCAGTACTTC
TRBV6-4	TRBJ2-5	TRBD2	many	CASSVSSGGGETQYF	TGTGCCAGCAGTGTGTCTAGCGGGGGAGGTGAGACCCAGTACTTC
TRBV7-9	TRBJ1-2	.	many	CASSPDRSYGYTF	TGTGCCAGCAGCCCAGACAGATCCTATGGCTACACCTTC
TRBV27	TRBJ1-1	.	many	CASSYGVKGFTEAFF	TGTGCCAGCAGTTATGGGGTTAAGGGGTTTACTGAAGCTTTCTTT